This T cell receptor (beta chain) was observed in a study of CD8+ T cells in alopecia areata (dated 2018 in TCRdb). General notes on the study: The treated patients took part in an open-label pilot trial in which moderate-to-severe alopecia areata was treated with oral tofacitinib at 5 to 10 mg twice daily. In both human patients and the C3H/HeJ mouse model, the study applied high-throughput TCRbeta sequencing to look at T cell clonal expansion in alopecia areata. Patients received tofacitinib for 6 to 18 months and were then followed off drug for 6 months to check for delayed response and recurrence. On the human side, TCRbeta sequencing was run on scalp tissue and on sorted CD4+ and CD8+ peripheral blood T cells from healthy controls and from alopecia areata patients with either patchy or totalis/universalis disease. Biopsies were taken from tofacitinib-treated patients at baseline and at 4 and 24 weeks of treatment, and a later scalp biopsy was taken in several of the tofacitinib-treated patients. Amplification of TCRbeta CDR3 regions was done by immunoSEQ multiplex PCR using 35 Vbeta forward primers and 13 Jbeta reverse primers. Scalp clonality was compared across normal scalp (n=4), patchy alopecia areata scalp (n=8), and alopecia totalis/universalis scalp (n=8). The SALT score, which quantifies the percentage of affected scalp surface area, was used to measure disease severity in treated patients. RNA was obtained with the PAXgene miRNA kit for fixed scalp, the miRNeasy kit for PBMCs, and the RNeasy kit for mouse skin. The full study reports these points: With tofacitinib, both scalp clonality and the number of expanded CD8+ clones among the top 100 scalp clones went down significantly. Because the treated cohort was small and had just a single nonresponder, larger studies are needed to establish links between baseline CD8+ expansion and response. Shared TCR sequences between patients were less evident than in mice, which may be partly attributable to HLA diversity in the patient population. Unlike mouse skin, where gammadelta T cells dominate, normal human skin contains resident alphabeta T cells that get sequenced too, which complicates analysis of the scalp TCR repertoire. Lesional scalp, especially in alopecia totalis/universalis, showed higher clonality and more expanded CD8+ clones than normal scalp, suggesting antigenic drive. During tofacitinib treatment, many expanded lesional clones remained in scalp and blood, and this persistence may partly explain relapse after treatment is stopped.

Points on this clone: Its specific antigen is unknown. There are no base qualities to consult, and no much larger clone falls within one base.

There are 13 amino acids in the CDR3, from cysteine to phenylalanine inclusive. The CDR3 DNA has 39 bases and is translated from base 1. Reading the germline V gene gives CDR1 SQVTM and CDR2 ANQGSEA. Germline trimming amounts to 4 bases on V and 6 bases on J, with 8 as the count of junction bases outside the gene matches. The meaning of the sample's treatment or condition label: oral pan-JAK inhibitor, 5-10 mg twice daily. From alopecia areata patients, peripheral blood was collected along with lesional scalp punch biopsies. PBMCs were isolated by density centrifugation and stained for CD3, CD4 and CD8, after which CD4+ and CD8+ T cells were sorted on a FACSAria. Receptor libraries were prepared by the immunoSEQ multiplex PCR assay. For TCR sequencing, RNA was extracted from every sample and reverse transcribed into cDNA to serve as template. First-strand cDNA was synthesized using SuperScript III with a 2:1 mix of oligo-dT and random hexamers. A synthetic immune receptor repertoire was used to assess amplification bias, and residual bias was removed computationally. Under the source paper's analysis protocol: After raw reads were preprocessed to remove errors, the CDR3 was defined following IMGT conventions as running from the conserved cysteine to phenylalanine. Clonality was computed by normalizing Shannon entropy by log2 of the number of productive unique TCRs and subtracting the result from 1. Whether scalp clones were CD4 or CD8 was inferred by matching scalp TCRbeta sequences against CD4 and CD8 repertoires sorted from blood. This is the immuneACCESS table as TCRdb keeps it, with only in-frame sequences that have V and J called. A part of the clones is gone; compared with another copy, unresolved V genes explain less than half, and the rest is unexplained. V, J and clone size were drawn from that table, and D and trimming were deduced from the DNA. Present in this sample are under 250,000 clones, more than 55% of which were seen just once. 0.95% to 1.5% of the sample comes from the top ten.

The material sequenced was CD4+ T cells sorted from blood, taken between weeks 44 and 45, from a patient treated with tofacitinib. This sequence uses TRBV29-1 and TRBJ1-2; 7 junctional bases match TRBD1. This clonotype originated in a human donor with alopecia areata. The DNA sequence is as follows: TGCAGCGTTGCCCCCCAGGGGGGGCATGGCTACACCTTC. It specifies CSVAPQGGHGYTF.